This T cell receptor beta chain was recorded in a study of siplizumab effects on memory and regulatory T cells. TCR templates numbering 75,000 to 100,000 were assayed per sample. The assay was immunoSEQ multiplex PCR, and TCRdb's table has in-frame clones only and misses some. The repertoire consists of around 120,000 clones, with about 95% occurring once and the leading ten covering under 2%. With V trimmed by 4 bases and J by 9 bases, 4 bases remained unmatched. Germline CDR1 and CDR2: SGHRS and YFSETQ. The CDR3 covers 14 residues. Note on this clone: Its antigen is unidentified.

General study findings and limits: Siplizumab brought about a significant reduction in alloreactive sequences traceable to unstimulated CD4+ memory cells. Mappable alloreactive CD4+ clones were on average around 67% Treg-derived with siplizumab, less than 30% in controls. Naive T cells appeared more varied than memory cells and looked like key alloresponse contributors.

The V call is TRBV5-1, the J call TRBJ1-6, with 10 bases aligning to TRBD1. The sequenced sample was non-Treg CD4+ T cells sorted from blood. The TCR was taken from a human donor in good health. This chain's CDR3 is CASSIGQGVSPLHF. CDR3 coding DNA: TGCGCCAGCAGCATAGGACAGGGGGTTTCACCCCTCCACTTT.